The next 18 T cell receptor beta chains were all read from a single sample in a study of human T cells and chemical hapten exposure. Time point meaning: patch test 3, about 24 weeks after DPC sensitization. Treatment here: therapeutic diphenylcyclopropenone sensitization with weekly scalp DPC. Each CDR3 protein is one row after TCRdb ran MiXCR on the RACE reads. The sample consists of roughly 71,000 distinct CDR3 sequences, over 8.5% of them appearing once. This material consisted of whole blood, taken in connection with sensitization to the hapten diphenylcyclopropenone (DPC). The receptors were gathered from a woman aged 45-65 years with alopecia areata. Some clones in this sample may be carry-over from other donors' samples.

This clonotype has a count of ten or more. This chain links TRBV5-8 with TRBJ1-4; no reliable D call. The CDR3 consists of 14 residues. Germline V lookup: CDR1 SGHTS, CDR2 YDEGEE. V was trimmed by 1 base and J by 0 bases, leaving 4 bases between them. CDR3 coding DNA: TGTGCCAGCAGCTTGCCAGCAACTAATGAAAAACTGTTTTTT. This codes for CASSLPATNEKLFF.

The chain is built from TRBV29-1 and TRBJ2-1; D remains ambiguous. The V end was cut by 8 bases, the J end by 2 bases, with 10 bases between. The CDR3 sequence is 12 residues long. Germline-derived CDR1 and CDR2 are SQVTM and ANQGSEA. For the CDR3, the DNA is TGCAGCTGTTCGGGCACCTACAATGAGCAGTTCTTC. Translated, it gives CSCSGTYNEQFF.

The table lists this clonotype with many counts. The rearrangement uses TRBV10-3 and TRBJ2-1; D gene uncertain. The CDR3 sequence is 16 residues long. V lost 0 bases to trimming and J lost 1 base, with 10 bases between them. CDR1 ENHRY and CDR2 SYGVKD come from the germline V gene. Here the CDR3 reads CAISESVTPSYNEQFF. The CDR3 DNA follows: TGTGCCATCAGTGAGTCGGTAACACCTTCCTACAATGAGCAGTTCTTC.

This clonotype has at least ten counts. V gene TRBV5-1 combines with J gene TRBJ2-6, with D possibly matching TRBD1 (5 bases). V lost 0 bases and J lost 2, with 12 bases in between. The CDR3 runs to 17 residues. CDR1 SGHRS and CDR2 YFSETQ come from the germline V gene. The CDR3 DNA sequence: TGCGCCAGCAGCTTGGAAGGGGTCCGGGCTGGGGCCAACGTCCTGACTTTC. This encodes CASSLEGVRAGANVLTF.

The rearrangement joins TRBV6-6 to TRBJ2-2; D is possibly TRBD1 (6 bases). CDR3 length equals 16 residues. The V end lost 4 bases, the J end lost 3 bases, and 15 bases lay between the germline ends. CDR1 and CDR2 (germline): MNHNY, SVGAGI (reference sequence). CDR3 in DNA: TGTGCCAGCAGTTGGGTTAGGACAGCGGACACCGGGGAGCTGTTTTTT. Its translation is CASSWVRTADTGELFF.

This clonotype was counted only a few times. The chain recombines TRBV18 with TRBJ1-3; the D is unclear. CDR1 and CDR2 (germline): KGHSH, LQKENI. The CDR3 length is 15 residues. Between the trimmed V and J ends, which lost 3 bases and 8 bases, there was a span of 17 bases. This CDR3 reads CASSPDQSARDTIYF. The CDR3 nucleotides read TGTGCCAGCTCACCCGACCAGTCGGCAAGAGACACCATATATTTT.

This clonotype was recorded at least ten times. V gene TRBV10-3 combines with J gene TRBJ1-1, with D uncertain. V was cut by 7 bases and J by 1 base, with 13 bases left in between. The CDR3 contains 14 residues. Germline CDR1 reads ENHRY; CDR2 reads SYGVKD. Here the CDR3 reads CAINRLPSNTEAFF. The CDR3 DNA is TGTGCCATCAACCGGCTCCCTTCGAACACTGAAGCTTTCTTT.

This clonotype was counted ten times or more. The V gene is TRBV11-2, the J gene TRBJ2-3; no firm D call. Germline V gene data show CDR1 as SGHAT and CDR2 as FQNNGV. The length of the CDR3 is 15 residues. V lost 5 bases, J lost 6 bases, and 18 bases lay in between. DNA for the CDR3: TGTGCCAGCAGCCGCGACGGAGCGTTAGGGGATACGCAGTATTTT. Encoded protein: CASSRDGALGDTQYF.

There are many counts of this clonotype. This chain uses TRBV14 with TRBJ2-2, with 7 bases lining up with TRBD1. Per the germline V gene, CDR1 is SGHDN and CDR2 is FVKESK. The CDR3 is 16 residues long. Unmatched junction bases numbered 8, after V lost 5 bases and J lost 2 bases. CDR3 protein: CASSSLRGSNTGELFF. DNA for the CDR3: TGTGCCAGCAGCTCGCTCAGGGGGTCCAACACCGGGGAGCTGTTTTTT.

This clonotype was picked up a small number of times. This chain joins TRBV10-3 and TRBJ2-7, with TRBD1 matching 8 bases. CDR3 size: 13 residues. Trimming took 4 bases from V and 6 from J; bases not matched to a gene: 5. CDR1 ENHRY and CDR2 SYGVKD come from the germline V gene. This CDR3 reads CAISVAGGPEQYF. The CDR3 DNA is TGTGCCATCAGTGTGGCAGGGGGCCCCGAGCAGTACTTC.

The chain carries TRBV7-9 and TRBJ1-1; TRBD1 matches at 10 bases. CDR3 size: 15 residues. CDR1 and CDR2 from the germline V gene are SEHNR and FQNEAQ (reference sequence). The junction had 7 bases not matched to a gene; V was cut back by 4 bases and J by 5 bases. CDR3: CASSSMDRGRTEAFF. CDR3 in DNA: TGTGCCAGCAGCTCTATGGACAGGGGGAGGACTGAAGCTTTCTTT.

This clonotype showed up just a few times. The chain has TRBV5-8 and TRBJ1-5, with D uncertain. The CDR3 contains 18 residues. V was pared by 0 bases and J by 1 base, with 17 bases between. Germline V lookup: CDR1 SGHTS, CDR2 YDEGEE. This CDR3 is CASSLAVGNFLSNQPQHF. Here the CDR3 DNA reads TGTGCCAGCAGCTTGGCCGTGGGGAACTTCCTAAGCAATCAGCCCCAGCATTTT.

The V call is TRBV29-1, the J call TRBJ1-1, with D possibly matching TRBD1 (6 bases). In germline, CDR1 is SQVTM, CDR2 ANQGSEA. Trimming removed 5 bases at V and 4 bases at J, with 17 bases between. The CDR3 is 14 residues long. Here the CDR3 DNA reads TGCAGCGTTAGCCTCGGACAGTTCGGCACTGAAGCTTTCTTT. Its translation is CSVSLGQFGTEAFF.

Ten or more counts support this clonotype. CDR3 sequence: CASSYREGFNYGYTF. The DNA of the CDR3 is TGTGCCAGCAGTTACCGGGAGGGCTTTAACTATGGCTACACCTTC. This sequence joins TRBV6-6 and TRBJ1-2; D gene uncertain. CDR1 is MNHNY, CDR2 SVGAGI, per germline (reference sequence). V was cut by 2 bases and J by 1 base, with 11 bases left in between. The CDR3 consists of 15 residues.

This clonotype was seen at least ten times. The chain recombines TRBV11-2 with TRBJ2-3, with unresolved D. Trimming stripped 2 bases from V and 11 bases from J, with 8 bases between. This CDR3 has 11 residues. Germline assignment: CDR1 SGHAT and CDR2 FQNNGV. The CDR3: CASSLTNVQYF. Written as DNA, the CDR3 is TGTGCCAGCAGCTTAACGAATGTGCAGTATTTT.

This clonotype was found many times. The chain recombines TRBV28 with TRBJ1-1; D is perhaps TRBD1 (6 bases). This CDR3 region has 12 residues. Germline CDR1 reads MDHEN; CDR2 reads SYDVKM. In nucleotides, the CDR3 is TGTGCGCTGCAGGGGAGTGGCACTGAAGCTTTCTTT. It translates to CALQGSGTEAFF.

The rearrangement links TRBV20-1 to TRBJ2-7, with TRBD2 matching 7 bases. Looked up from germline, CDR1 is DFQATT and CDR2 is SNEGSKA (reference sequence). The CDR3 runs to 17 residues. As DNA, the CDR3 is TGCAGCCCTCGGGGTCCTAGCGGAGGTCCTAGCGCCTACGAGCAGTACTTC. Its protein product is CSPRGPSGGPSAYEQYF.

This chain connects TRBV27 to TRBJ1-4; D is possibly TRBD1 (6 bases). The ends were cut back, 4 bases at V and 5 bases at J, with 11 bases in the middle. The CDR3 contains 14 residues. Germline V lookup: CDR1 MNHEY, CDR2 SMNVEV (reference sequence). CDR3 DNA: TGTGCCAGCAGTTCAAACAGGGCGAATGAAAAACTGTTTTTT. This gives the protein CASSSNRANEKLFF.